This is a list of T cell receptor beta chains from one sample in a study of T-cell reconstitution after alpha-beta-depleted transplantation in children. MiXCR, run by TCRdb on the PCR reads, gives a single entry per CDR3 protein. The sample has about 460,000 distinct CDR3 sequences; approximately 12% are singletons. The sequencing here drew on PBMCs from the stem cell graft donor, taken from the stem cell graft. The receptors originated from a human donor who donated a stem cell graft to a child with combined immunodeficiency. Both conserved end residues are part of each CDR3. D genes are given only for firm matches. Only some rows state a clone size, as once, few, many or a class for expanded clones.

d_call: TRBD1
clone_size: .
j_call: TRBJ2-3
v_call: TRBV7-2
cdr3_nt: TGTGCCAGCAGCTTAGAGGGACAGGGCGGGGCAGATACGCAGTATTTT
cdr3_aa: CASSLEGQGGADTQYF

d_call: TRBD1
clone_size: few
j_call: TRBJ2-7
v_call: TRBV30
cdr3_nt: TGTGCCTGGGATGGACAGGGACGACCCTACGAGCAGTACTTC
cdr3_aa: CAWDGQGRPYEQYF

d_call: TRBD1
clone_size: few
j_call: TRBJ1-4
v_call: TRBV5-1
cdr3_nt: TGCGCCAGCAGCTCGACAGGGGGCTATGAAAAACTGTTTTTT
cdr3_aa: CASSSTGGYEKLFF

d_call: .
clone_size: few
j_call: TRBJ1-3
v_call: TRBV14
cdr3_nt: TGTGCCAGCAGCCACCTATCCGGAAACACCATATATTTT
cdr3_aa: CASSHLSGNTIYF

d_call: .
clone_size: few
j_call: TRBJ1-3
v_call: TRBV7-9
cdr3_nt: TGTGCCAGCAGCAACAGGGAAAACTCTGGAAACACCATATATTTT
cdr3_aa: CASSNRENSGNTIYF

d_call: .
clone_size: few
j_call: TRBJ2-7
v_call: TRBV15
cdr3_nt: TGTGCCACCAGCCGGGTGGTGCTCTACGAGCAGTACTTC
cdr3_aa: CATSRVVLYEQYF

d_call: .
clone_size: many
j_call: TRBJ2-1
v_call: TRBV10-3
cdr3_nt: TGTGCCATCAGTGAGGTTGGGGGGCTTTCCTACAATGAGCAGTTCTTC
cdr3_aa: CAISEVGGLSYNEQFF

d_call: .
clone_size: .
j_call: TRBJ2-1
v_call: TRBV19
cdr3_nt: TGTGCCAGTAGTATAGCCAGGGGAGGAATCAATGAGCAGTTCTTC
cdr3_aa: CASSIARGGINEQFF

d_call: .
clone_size: .
j_call: TRBJ2-1
v_call: TRBV29-1
cdr3_nt: TGCAGCGTTAGCATAGGGAATGAGCAGTTCTTC
cdr3_aa: CSVSIGNEQFF

d_call: .
clone_size: .
j_call: TRBJ1-2
v_call: TRBV27
cdr3_nt: TGTGCCAGCAGTGTCTCACACCCTACTAACTATGGCTACACCTTC
cdr3_aa: CASSVSHPTNYGYTF

d_call: .
clone_size: few
j_call: TRBJ1-1
v_call: TRBV9
cdr3_nt: TGTGCCAGCAGCAGTATGAACACTGAAGCTTTCTTT
cdr3_aa: CASSSMNTEAFF

d_call: .
clone_size: .
j_call: TRBJ2-7
v_call: TRBV5-5
cdr3_nt: TGTGCCAGCAGCTTGGCAGGGGATTTCGAGCAGTACTTC
cdr3_aa: CASSLAGDFEQYF

d_call: .
clone_size: .
j_call: TRBJ1-5
v_call: TRBV24-1
cdr3_nt: TGTGCCACCAGTGATTTGGACTCGGGGCCCCAGCATTTT
cdr3_aa: CATSDLDSGPQHF

d_call: .
clone_size: few
j_call: TRBJ2-7
v_call: TRBV15
cdr3_nt: TGTGCCACCAGCGGGGACGGTCGGGATTCCGATCAGTACTTC
cdr3_aa: CATSGDGRDSDQYF

d_call: TRBD2
clone_size: many
j_call: TRBJ2-3
v_call: TRBV3-1
cdr3_nt: TGTGCCAGCAGCTGGGGGACTAGCGTGAGCACAGATACGCAGTATTTT
cdr3_aa: CASSWGTSVSTDTQYF

d_call: .
clone_size: few
j_call: TRBJ2-5
v_call: TRBV7-8
cdr3_nt: TGTGCCAGCAGCTTAGCCCAAGGGGACCGACCAGAAGAGACCCAGTACTTC
cdr3_aa: CASSLAQGDRPEETQYF